These T cell receptor beta chains were read from a single sample in a study of blood T cells in healthy people across ages. TCRdb passed the 5' RACE reads through MiXCR, listing each CDR3 protein once. The sample contains approximately 1.5 million distinct CDR3 sequences, approximately 43% of which appear only once. The sequenced sample was blood. The receptors shown here come from a woman in her late teens or twenties in good health. Both conserved end residues are part of each CDR3. The order of the fields is clone size, V gene, J gene, D gene, CDR3 DNA, CDR3 protein. D genes are given only for firm matches. Only part of the rows carry a size: once, few, many, or a class if the clone is expanded.

size: NA; V: TRBV20-1; J: TRBJ1-2; D: NA; DNA: TGCAGTGCTAGGAATTATGTAGGAGGGGTAGATGGCTACACCTTC; CDR3: CSARNYVGGVDGYTF
size: NA; V: TRBV27; J: TRBJ2-1; D: NA; DNA: TGTGCCAGCAGCTGGACAGAAAACAATGAGCAGTTCTTC; CDR3: CASSWTENNEQFF
size: few; V: TRBV14; J: TRBJ2-1; D: NA; DNA: TGTGCCAGCAGCCAAGACGCGGGATGGTCCTACAATGAGCAGTTCTTC; CDR3: CASSQDAGWSYNEQFF
size: NA; V: TRBV6-5; J: TRBJ2-1; D: NA; DNA: TGTGCCAGCAGTCCAACCCGGGACATCGGCTACAATGAGCAGTTCTTC; CDR3: CASSPTRDIGYNEQFF
size: NA; V: TRBV12-3/TRBV12-4; J: TRBJ2-7; D: NA; DNA: TGTGCCAGCAGTTTAGTGGTCTCGCTCGCCCACGAGCAGTACTTC; CDR3: CASSLVVSLAHEQYF
size: NA; V: TRBV14; J: TRBJ2-5; D: TRBD2; DNA: TGTGCCAGCAGCCGACTAGCGGGAGAAGACTATGAGCAGTACTTC; CDR3: CASSRLAGEDYEQYF
size: NA; V: TRBV30; J: TRBJ1-2; D: TRBD1; DNA: TGTGCCTGGAGGCCTCGGGACAGGGAGTCTGGCTACACCTTC; CDR3: CAWRPRDRESGYTF
size: NA; V: TRBV20-1; J: TRBJ2-1; D: NA; DNA: TGCAGTGCTAGATCGGCGGGGGCGAACTCCTACAATGGGCAGTTCTTC; CDR3: CSARSAGANSYNGQFF
size: few; V: TRBV4-1; J: TRBJ2-7; D: NA; DNA: TGCGCCAGCTCCCCCGGACTCCTCCTAGGCGAGCAGTACTTC; CDR3: CASSPGLLLGEQYF
size: many; V: TRBV20-1; J: TRBJ2-5; D: NA; DNA: TGCAGTGCTACTCAGGGGTACTACAATGAGCAGTACTTC; CDR3: CSATQGYYNEQYF
size: NA; V: TRBV11-2; J: TRBJ2-7; D: NA; DNA: TGTGCCAGCAGCTTAACACTAATGGGCAGTCGCTACGAGCAGTACTTC; CDR3: CASSLTLMGSRYEQYF
size: NA; V: TRBV13; J: TRBJ2-7; D: TRBD2; DNA: TGTGCCAGCAGCTCAACAGGACTAGCGGGAAGCGAGCAGTACTTC; CDR3: CASSSTGLAGSEQYF
size: few; V: TRBV28; J: TRBJ1-6; D: NA; DNA: TGTGCCAGCAGGGGGGCAGGGGACGTTTCACCCCTCCACTTT; CDR3: CASRGAGDVSPLHF
size: few; V: TRBV7-6; J: TRBJ2-1; D: NA; DNA: TGTGCCAGCAGCCAATCAGCAGGGAGTTCCTACAATGAGCAGTTCTTC; CDR3: CASSQSAGSSYNEQFF
size: few; V: TRBV14; J: TRBJ2-1; D: NA; DNA: TGTGCCAGCAGCCATGTAGCCGGTGGGGGTACATACAATGAGCAGTTCTTC; CDR3: CASSHVAGGGTYNEQFF
size: NA; V: TRBV25-1; J: TRBJ2-7; D: NA; DNA: TGTGCCAGCAGTGAAAGGTTGGCAGGTTCGACCTACGAGCAGTACTTC; CDR3: CASSERLAGSTYEQYF
size: NA; V: TRBV12-3/TRBV12-4; J: TRBJ2-1; D: NA; DNA: TGTGCCAGCAGTGTCCACAGCTCCTACAATGAGCAGTTCTTC; CDR3: CASSVHSSYNEQFF
size: many; V: TRBV6-2/TRBV6-3; J: TRBJ2-7; D: TRBD1; DNA: TGTGCCAGCAGTCGGTCAACCGGGACAGGGCTCGCCTACGAGCAGTACTTC; CDR3: CASSRSTGTGLAYEQYF
size: few; V: TRBV29-1; J: TRBJ2-1; D: NA; DNA: TGCAGCGTTGTCATAAGCTCCTACAATGAGCAGTTCTTC; CDR3: CSVVISSYNEQFF
size: NA; V: TRBV30; J: TRBJ1-2; D: NA; DNA: TGTGCCTGGGGAGGGGAAAACTATGGCTACATCTTC; CDR3: CAWGGENYGYIF
size: once; V: TRBV4-1; J: TRBJ1-4; D: NA; DNA: TGCGCCAGCAGGGCGGGGGAAGGAAAACTGTTTTTT; CDR3: CASRAGEGKLFF
size: NA; V: TRBV6-1; J: TRBJ2-1; D: TRBD2; DNA: TGTGCCAGCAGTGAACGCGCGGGGGGGCTAAACAATGAGCAGTTCTTC; CDR3: CASSERAGGLNNEQFF
size: few; V: TRBV12-5; J: TRBJ1-6; D: NA; DNA: TGTGCTAGTATATCGAGCTCCTATAATTCACCCCTCCACTTT; CDR3: CASISSSYNSPLHF
size: few; V: TRBV20-1; J: TRBJ2-7; D: NA; DNA: TGCAGTGCTAGTGTCGGAGGGGACGGTCCCTACGAGCAGTACTTC; CDR3: CSASVGGDGPYEQYF
size: few; V: TRBV20-1; J: TRBJ2-1; D: NA; DNA: TGCAGTGCTAGAGGATTTACCCTCAGCTCCTACAATGAGCAGTTCTTC; CDR3: CSARGFTLSSYNEQFF
size: NA; V: TRBV29-1; J: TRBJ1-3; D: NA; DNA: TGCAGCGTTGAAGATCGTGGGGAAGGAAACACCATATATTTT; CDR3: CSVEDRGEGNTIYF
size: NA; V: TRBV7-2; J: TRBJ2-3; D: NA; DNA: TGTGCCAGCAGCTCCCCCAGACCCCGGGCAGATACGCAGTATTTT; CDR3: CASSSPRPRADTQYF
size: few; V: TRBV2; J: TRBJ1-5; D: NA; DNA: TGTGCCAGCAAACGGGACAATAATCAGCCCCAGCATTTT; CDR3: CASKRDNNQPQHF
size: few; V: TRBV7-2; J: TRBJ1-1; D: NA; DNA: TGTGCCAGCAGCTTTGGCAGCCATATGAACACTGAAGCTTTCTTT; CDR3: CASSFGSHMNTEAFF
size: NA; V: TRBV6-2/TRBV6-3; J: TRBJ2-7; D: NA; DNA: TGTGCCAGCACCACTTACAGGGATGCCTACGAGCAGTACTTC; CDR3: CASTTYRDAYEQYF
size: few; V: TRBV5-1; J: TRBJ1-1; D: TRBD1; DNA: TGCGCCAGCAGCTTAAGGACAGGGAGCGAAGCTTTCTTT; CDR3: CASSLRTGSEAFF
size: NA; V: TRBV27; J: TRBJ1-6; D: TRBD1; DNA: TGTGCCAGCAGTTCGTACAGGGGGCAGGGTTCACCCCTCCACTTT; CDR3: CASSSYRGQGSPLHF
size: NA; V: TRBV7-2; J: TRBJ2-5; D: TRBD2; DNA: TGTGCCAGCAGCTTAGTTTTTAGCGGGATCCGTATGGAGACCCAGTACTTC; CDR3: CASSLVFSGIRMETQYF
size: NA; V: TRBV4-2; J: TRBJ2-3; D: NA; DNA: TGTGCCAGCAGTTTCGCCCCCGGCGAGAGCACAGATACGCAGTATTTT; CDR3: CASSFAPGESTDTQYF
size: few; V: TRBV3-1; J: TRBJ2-7; D: TRBD2; DNA: TGTGCCAGCAGCCTCCGACTAGCGGGGGTGGATGAGCAGTACTTC; CDR3: CASSLRLAGVDEQYF
size: few; V: TRBV9; J: TRBJ2-1; D: NA; DNA: TGTGCCAGCAGCGAGGGAACAGGCTTGGGCTACAATGAGCAGTTCTTC; CDR3: CASSEGTGLGYNEQFF
size: NA; V: TRBV30; J: TRBJ2-1; D: NA; DNA: TGTGCCTGGAGTGTATTCAGGGGAATATACAATGAGCAGTTCTTC; CDR3: CAWSVFRGIYNEQFF
size: NA; V: TRBV7-8; J: TRBJ2-4; D: TRBD1; DNA: TGTGCCAGCAGCTTACGTTCCCGGGACAGGGGGTACTTC; CDR3: CASSLRSRDRGYF
size: NA; V: TRBV6-1; J: TRBJ2-7; D: NA; DNA: TGTGCCAGCAGTAAGAATTACAATGAGCAGTACTTC; CDR3: CASSKNYNEQYF
size: once; V: TRBV2; J: TRBJ2-5; D: TRBD2; DNA: TGTGCCAGCAAGAGTTCTGGGACTAGCGGGTCAGAGACCCAGTACTTC; CDR3: CASKSSGTSGSETQYF
size: NA; V: TRBV29-1; J: TRBJ2-5; D: TRBD1; DNA: TGCAGCGTTGAACTTAGGGGGCGCAAAGAGACCCAGTACTTC; CDR3: CSVELRGRKETQYF
size: NA; V: TRBV6-6; J: TRBJ2-3; D: TRBD2; DNA: TGTGCCAGCAGTTACTTTAGCGGGGGCACAGATACGCAGTATTTT; CDR3: CASSYFSGGTDTQYF
size: NA; V: TRBV20-1; J: TRBJ1-4; D: NA; DNA: TGCAGTGCTAAGAAGGGAGGGTTTAATGAAAAACTGTTTTTT; CDR3: CSAKKGGFNEKLFF
size: many; V: TRBV12-3/TRBV12-4; J: TRBJ1-4; D: NA; DNA: TGTGCCAGCAGCCCAGATGAAAAACTGTTTTTT; CDR3: CASSPDEKLFF
size: NA; V: TRBV20-1; J: TRBJ1-6; D: TRBD1; DNA: TGCAGTGCTAGAGATGGGACAGCCCATAATTCACCCCTCCACTTT; CDR3: CSARDGTAHNSPLHF
size: NA; V: TRBV5-6; J: TRBJ1-4; D: NA; DNA: TGTGCCAGCAGCGGACCAAGGGAGTGGGGAAAACTGTTTTTT; CDR3: CASSGPREWGKLFF